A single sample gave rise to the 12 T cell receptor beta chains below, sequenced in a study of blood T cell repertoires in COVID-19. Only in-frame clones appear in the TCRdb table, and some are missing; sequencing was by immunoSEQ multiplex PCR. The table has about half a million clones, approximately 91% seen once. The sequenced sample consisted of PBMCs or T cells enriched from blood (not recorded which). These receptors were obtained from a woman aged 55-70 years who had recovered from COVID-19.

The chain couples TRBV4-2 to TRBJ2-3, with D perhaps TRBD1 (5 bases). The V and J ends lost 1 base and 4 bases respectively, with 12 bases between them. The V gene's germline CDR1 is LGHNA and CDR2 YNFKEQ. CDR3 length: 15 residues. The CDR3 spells CASSQVSGPADTQYF. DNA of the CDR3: TGTGCCAGCAGCCAAGTCTCAGGGCCCGCAGATACGCAGTATTTT.

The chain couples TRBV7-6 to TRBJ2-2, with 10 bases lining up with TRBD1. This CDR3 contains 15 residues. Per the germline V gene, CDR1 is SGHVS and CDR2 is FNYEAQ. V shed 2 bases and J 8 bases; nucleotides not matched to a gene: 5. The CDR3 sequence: CASSLWDRGEGELFF. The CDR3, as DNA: TGTGCCAGCAGCTTATGGGACAGGGGAGAGGGGGAGCTGTTTTTT.

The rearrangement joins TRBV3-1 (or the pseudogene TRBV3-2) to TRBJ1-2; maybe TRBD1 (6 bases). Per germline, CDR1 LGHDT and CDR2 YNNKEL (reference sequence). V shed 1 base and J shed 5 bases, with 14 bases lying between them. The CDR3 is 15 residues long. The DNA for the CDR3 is TGTGCCAGCAGCCAAGGGACAGCAGCGGGGTATGGCTACACCTTC. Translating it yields CASSQGTAAGYGYTF.

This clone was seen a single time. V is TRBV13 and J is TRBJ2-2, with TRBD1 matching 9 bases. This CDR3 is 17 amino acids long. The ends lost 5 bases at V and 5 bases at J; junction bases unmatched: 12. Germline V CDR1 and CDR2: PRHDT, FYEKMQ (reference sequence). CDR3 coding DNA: TGTGCCAGCAGCGGAAAGCCGGGACAGGGTGTGACCGGGGAGCTGTTTTTT. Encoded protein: CASSGKPGQGVTGELFF.

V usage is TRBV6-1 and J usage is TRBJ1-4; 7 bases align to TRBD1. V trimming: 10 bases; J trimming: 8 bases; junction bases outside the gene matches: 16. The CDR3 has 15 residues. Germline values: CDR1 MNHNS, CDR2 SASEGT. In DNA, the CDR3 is TGTGCCACCCGCCCCGTAGACAGGGTAGGGGAAAAACTGTTTTTT. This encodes CATRPVDRVGEKLFF.

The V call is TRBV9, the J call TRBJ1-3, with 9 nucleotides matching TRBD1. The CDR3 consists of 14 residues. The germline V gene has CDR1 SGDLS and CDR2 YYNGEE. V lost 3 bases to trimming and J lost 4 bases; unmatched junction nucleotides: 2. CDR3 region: CASSATGGGNTIYF. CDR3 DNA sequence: TGTGCCAGCAGCGCTACAGGGGGCGGAAACACCATATATTTT.

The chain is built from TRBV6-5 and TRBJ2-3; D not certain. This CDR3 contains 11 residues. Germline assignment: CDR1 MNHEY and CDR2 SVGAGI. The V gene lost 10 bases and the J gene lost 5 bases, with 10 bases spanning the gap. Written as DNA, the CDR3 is TGTGCCATAAGCCGCGGAGATACGCAGTATTTT. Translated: CAISRGDTQYF.

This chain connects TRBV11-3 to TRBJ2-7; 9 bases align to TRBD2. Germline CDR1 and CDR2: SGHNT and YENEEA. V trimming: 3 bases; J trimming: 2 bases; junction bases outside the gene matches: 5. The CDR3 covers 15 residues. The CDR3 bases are TGTGCCAGCAGCTTGGTAGCGGGAGCCGCCTACGAGCAGTACTTC. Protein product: CASSLVAGAAYEQYF.

The CDR3: CASSSAGGNIQYF. The CDR3 DNA sequence: TGTGCCAGCAGTTCCGCGGGGGGAAACATTCAGTACTTC. V and J are TRBV7-2 and TRBJ2-4, with TRBD2 matching 8 bases. The CDR3 is made up of 13 amino acids. With 6 bases clipped from V and 6 bases from J, the junction kept 4 bases outside the gene matches. The V gene's germline CDR1 is SGHTA and CDR2 FQGNSA. The full variable domain, in which reference TRBV7-2 and TRBJ2-4 provide the parts outside the CDR3, is GAGVSQSPSNKVTEKGKDVELRCDPISGHTALYWYRQSLGQGLEFLIYFQGNSAPDKSGLPSDRFSAERTGGSVSTLTIQRTQQEDSAVYLCASSSAGGNIQYFGAGTRLSVL.

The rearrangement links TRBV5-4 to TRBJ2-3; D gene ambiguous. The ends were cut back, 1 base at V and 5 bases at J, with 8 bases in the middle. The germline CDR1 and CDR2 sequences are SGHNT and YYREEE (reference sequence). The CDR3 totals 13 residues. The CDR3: CASSLIIGDTQYF. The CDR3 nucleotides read TGTGCCAGCAGCTTGATTATCGGAGATACGCAGTATTTT.

The CDR3 spells CASNYRDRDNSPLHF. In nucleotides, the CDR3 is TGTGCCAGCAACTACCGGGACAGGGATAATTCACCCCTCCACTTT. The chain has TRBV5-4 and TRBJ1-6, with 9 positions matching TRBD1. The CDR3 contains 15 residues. The V segment lost 6 bases and the J segment 5 bases; nucleotides outside the gene matches: 6. CDR1 and CDR2 from the germline V gene are SGHNT and YYREEE (reference sequence).

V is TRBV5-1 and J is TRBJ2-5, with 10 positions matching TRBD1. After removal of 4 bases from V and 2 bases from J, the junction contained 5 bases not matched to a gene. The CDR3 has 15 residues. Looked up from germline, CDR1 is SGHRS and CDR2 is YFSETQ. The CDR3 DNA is TGCGCCAGCAGCCGGACAGGGGGGACTCAAGAGACCCAGTACTTC. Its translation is CASSRTGGTQETQYF.